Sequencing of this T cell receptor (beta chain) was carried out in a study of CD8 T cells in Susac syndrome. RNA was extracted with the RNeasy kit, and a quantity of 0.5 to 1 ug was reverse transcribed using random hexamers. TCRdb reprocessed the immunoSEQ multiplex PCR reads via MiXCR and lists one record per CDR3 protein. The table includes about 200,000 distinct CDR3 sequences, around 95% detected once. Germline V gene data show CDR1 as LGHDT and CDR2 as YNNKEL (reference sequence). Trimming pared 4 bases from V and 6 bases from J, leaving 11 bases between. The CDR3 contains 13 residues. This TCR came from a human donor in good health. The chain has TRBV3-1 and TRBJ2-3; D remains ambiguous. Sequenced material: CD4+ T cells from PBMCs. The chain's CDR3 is CASSPLGADTQYF. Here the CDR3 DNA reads TGTGCCAGCAGCCCTCTTGGAGCCGATACGCAGTATTTT.